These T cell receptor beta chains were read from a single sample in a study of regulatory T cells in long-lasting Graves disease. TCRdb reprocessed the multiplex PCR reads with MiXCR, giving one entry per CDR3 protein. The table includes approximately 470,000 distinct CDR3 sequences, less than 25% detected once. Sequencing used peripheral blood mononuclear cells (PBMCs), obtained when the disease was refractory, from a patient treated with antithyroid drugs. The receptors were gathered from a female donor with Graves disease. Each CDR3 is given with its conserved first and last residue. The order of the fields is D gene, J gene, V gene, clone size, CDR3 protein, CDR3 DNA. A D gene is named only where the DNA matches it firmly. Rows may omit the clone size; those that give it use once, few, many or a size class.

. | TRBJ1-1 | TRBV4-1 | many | CASSQELSRDTEAFF | TGTGCCAGCAGCCAAGAACTTTCTAGGGACACTGAAGCTTTCTTT
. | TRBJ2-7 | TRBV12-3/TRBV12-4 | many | CASSWGRPAEQYF | TGTGCCAGCAGCTGGGGGCGGCCGGCCGAGCAGTACTTC
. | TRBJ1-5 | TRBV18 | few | CASSPVQGNQPQHF | TGTGCCAGCTCACCAGTTCAAGGAAACCAGCCCCAGCATTTT
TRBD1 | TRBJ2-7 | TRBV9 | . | CASSAGRQGILYEQYF | TGTGCCAGCAGCGCTGGGCGACAGGGGATCCTCTACGAGCAGTACTTC
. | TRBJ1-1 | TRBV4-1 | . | CASSLTKGRGTEAFF | TGCGCCAGCAGCCTAACTAAGGGGAGGGGGACTGAAGCTTTCTTT
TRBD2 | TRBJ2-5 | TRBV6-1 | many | CASSRKPLAGGLETQYF | TGTGCCAGCAGTCGTAAACCTTTAGCGGGAGGGCTCGAGACCCAGTACTTC
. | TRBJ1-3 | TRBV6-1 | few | CASRGSSFYSGNTIYF | TGTGCCAGCAGAGGGTCTTCCTTCTACTCTGGAAACACCATATATTTT
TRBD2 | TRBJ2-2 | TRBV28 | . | CASGRLAGGTGELFF | TGTGCCAGTGGAAGACTAGCGGGAGGAACCGGGGAGCTGTTTTTT
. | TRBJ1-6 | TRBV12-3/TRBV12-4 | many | CASSLSLQTPLHF | TGTGCCAGCAGTTTAAGTTTGCAGACACCCCTCCACTTT
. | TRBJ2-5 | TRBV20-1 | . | CSARDHFVSEETQYF | TGCAGTGCTAGAGATCATTTTGTGTCGGAAGAGACCCAGTACTTC
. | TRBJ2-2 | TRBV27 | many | CASSRRGGSGELFF | TGTGCCAGCAGTCGGCGGGGAGGATCCGGGGAGCTGTTTTTT
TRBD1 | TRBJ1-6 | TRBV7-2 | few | CASSLEGAGATPLHF | TGTGCCAGCAGCTTAGAGGGGGCGGGGGCAACACCCCTCCACTTT
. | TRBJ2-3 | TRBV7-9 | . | CASSLASTGWSTDTQYF | TGTGCCAGCAGCTTAGCGAGCACAGGGTGGAGCACAGATACGCAGTATTTT
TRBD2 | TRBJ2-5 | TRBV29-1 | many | CSVRGVETQYF | TGCAGCGTACGGGGGGTGGAGACCCAGTACTTC
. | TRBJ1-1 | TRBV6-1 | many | CASRGGLNTEAFF | TGTGCCAGCAGGGGAGGACTGAACACTGAAGCTTTCTTT
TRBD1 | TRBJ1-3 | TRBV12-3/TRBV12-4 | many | CASSPGGLGGNTIYF | TGTGCCAGCAGCCCAGGGGGCCTGGGCGGAAACACCATATATTTT
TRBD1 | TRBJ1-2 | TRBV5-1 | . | CASSLEQGMLDGYTF | TGCGCCAGCAGCTTGGAACAGGGGATGCTCGATGGCTACACCTTC
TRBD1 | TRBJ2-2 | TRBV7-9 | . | CASSSVQGAAGELFF | TGTGCCAGCAGCTCTGTACAGGGGGCGGCCGGGGAGCTGTTTTTT
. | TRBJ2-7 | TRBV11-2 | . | CASSLIQLYEQYF | TGTGCCAGCAGCTTAATACAGCTTTACGAGCAGTACTTC
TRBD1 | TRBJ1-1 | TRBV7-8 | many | CASSQLQGITEAFF | TGTGCCAGCAGCCAATTACAGGGGATCACTGAAGCTTTCTTT
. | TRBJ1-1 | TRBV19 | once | CASQDTGGAEAFF | TGTGCAAGCCAAGACACGGGGGGGGCTGAAGCTTTCTTT
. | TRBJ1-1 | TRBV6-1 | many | CASRTADGTQAFF | TGTGCCAGCAGAACGGCCGACGGGACCCAAGCTTTCTTT